Below, 13 T cell receptor beta chains from the same sample are listed, as sequenced in a study of shared clonotypes between healthy human individuals. Assay used: immunoSEQ multiplex PCR; TCRdb lists only in-frame clones, some missing. The repertoire holds 2 million to 3 million clones, with over 85% as singletons. Specimen: naive CD4+ T cells from PBMCs. Subset: CD45RA+ positively selected. Every receptor here comes from a man aged 18 to 35 in good health. Some clones in this sample may be carry-over from other donors' samples.

The rearrangement links TRBV6-1 to TRBJ1-3; a possible D gene is TRBD1 (5 bases). Per the germline V gene, CDR1 is MNHNS and CDR2 is SASEGT. The CDR3 covers 17 residues. The ends were cut back, 1 base at V and 3 bases at J, with 16 bases in the middle. The CDR3 is CASSEGSFGGLGNTIYF. DNA of the CDR3: TGTGCCAGCAGTGAAGGGAGTTTTGGGGGACTTGGAAACACCATATATTTT.

This chain joins TRBV28 and TRBJ2-2; tentative D call: TRBD2 (5 bases). Per germline, CDR1 MDHEN and CDR2 SYDVKM. Trimming took off 8 bases at V and 6 bases at J, with 10 bases between the two ends. The CDR3 spans 12 residues. The CDR3 here is CASSRDPGELFF. CDR3 nucleotide sequence: TGTGCCAGCTCCCGGGATCCCGGGGAGCTGTTTTTT. The variable domain in full, with the rest retrieved from reference TRBV28 and TRBJ2-2, is DVKVTQSSRYLVKRTGEKVFLECVQDMDHENMFWYRQDPGLGLRLIYFSYDVKMKEKGDIPEGYSVSREKKERFSLILESASTNQTSMYLCASSRDPGELFFGEGSRLTVL.

This clone was found a few times. The genes are TRBV7-9 and TRBJ1-2; D not certain. The CDR3 loop spans 13 amino acids. The V end was cut by 5 bases, the J end by 8 bases, with 15 bases between. Germline V lookup: CDR1 SEHNR, CDR2 FQNEAQ (reference sequence). In nucleotides, the CDR3 is TGTGCCAGCAGCGACGTTCCTCGCGGGGGCTACACCTTC. Residues: CASSDVPRGGYTF.

This clone has only one observation. The V and J genes are TRBV5-5 and TRBJ2-7; TRBD2 agrees at 9 bases. Per the germline V gene, CDR1 is SGHKS and CDR2 is YYEKEE (reference sequence). The CDR3 runs to 15 residues. J was trimmed by 4 bases and V by 3 bases; bases with no gene match: 8. CDR3 sequence reads: CASSSAAGGWYEQYF. CDR3 bases: TGTGCCAGCAGCTCAGCAGCGGGAGGTTGGTACGAGCAGTACTTC.

Concerning this clone: Additional DNA sequences in this sample encode the identical CDR3. The rearrangement links TRBV5-1 to TRBJ2-3; 8 bases fit TRBD1. CDR3 length: 13 amino acids. Germline loops: CDR1 SGHRS, CDR2 YFSETQ. With V trimmed by 4 bases and J by 4 bases, 2 bases remained unmatched. The CDR3 nucleotides read TGCGCCAGCAGCGGGACAGGTTCAGATACGCAGTATTTT. Amino acid sequence: CASSGTGSDTQYF.

The chain joins TRBV11-3 to TRBJ2-1, with TRBD2 as a possible D gene (6 bases). The CDR3 totals 16 residues. Germline V gene lookup returns CDR1 SGHNT and CDR2 YENEEA. Trimming removed 5 bases at V and 5 bases at J, with 19 bases between. CDR3 region: CASSMGVGGRNNEQFF. The CDR3 nucleotides are TGTGCCAGCAGCATGGGGGTGGGAGGTAGGAACAATGAGCAGTTCTTC.

V gene TRBV30 combines with J gene TRBJ1-3, with 7 bases identical to TRBD1. CDR1 and CDR2 from the germline V gene are GTSNPN and SVGIG (reference sequence). Losses at the gene ends were 8 bases for V and 0 bases for J; bases not matched to a gene: 7. The CDR3 runs 14 residues. The CDR3 bases are TGTGCCATTCAGGGGGGCCTCTCTGGAAACACCATATATTTT. Amino acids: CAIQGGLSGNTIYF.

The V call is TRBV10-3, the J call TRBJ2-2; TRBD2 agrees at 11 bases. Germline V gene sequence: CDR1 ENHRY, CDR2 SYGVKD. The V and J ends lost 6 bases and 2 bases, in that order; junction bases with no gene match: 5. The length of the CDR3 is 16 residues. The CDR3 spells CAISPTSGRNTGELFF. DNA of the CDR3: TGTGCCATCAGCCCCACTAGCGGGAGAAACACCGGGGAGCTGTTTTTT.

CDR3 residues: CASGVGDPYEQYF. The CDR3 nucleotides read TGTGCCAGCGGTGTGGGGGACCCCTACGAGCAGTACTTC. This rearrangement joins TRBV6-5 to TRBJ2-7; D assignment may be TRBD1 or TRBD2 (5 bases each). CDR1 MNHEY and CDR2 SVGAGI come from the germline V gene. The CDR3 sequence is 13 residues long. V lost 8 bases and J 2 bases, leaving 13 bases between the germline ends.

Regarding this clone: The sample contains more than one DNA sequence encoding this CDR3. This chain joins TRBV6-4 and TRBJ2-3; no reliable D call. CDR3 length equals 14 residues. The V gene lost 2 bases and the J gene lost 3 bases, with 9 bases spanning the gap. The germline V gene has CDR1 MRHNA and CDR2 SNTAGT. For the CDR3, the DNA is TGTGCCAGCAGTGACACTTCCGGGACAGATACGCAGTATTTT. Residues: CASSDTSGTDTQYF.

This clone was counted only a few times. The chain has TRBV2 and TRBJ1-5; the D gene is possibly TRBD1 (5 bases). V was shortened by 3 bases and J by 0 bases, with 9 bases between the two germline ends. Looked up from germline, CDR1 is SNHLY and CDR2 is FYNNEI. The CDR3 spans 15 residues. The CDR3 loop reads CASSEETVSNQPQHF. The CDR3 region has the DNA TGTGCCAGCAGTGAGGAGACAGTTAGCAATCAGCCCCAGCATTTT. Full variable domain (missing parts from reference TRBV2 and TRBJ1-5): EPEVTQTPSHQVTQMGQEVILRCVPISNHLYFYWYRQILGQKVEFLVSFYNNEISEKSEIFDDQFSVERPDGSNFTLKIRSTKLEDSAMYFCASSEETVSNQPQHFGDGTRLSIL.

V gene TRBV28 combines with J gene TRBJ2-1, with TRBD2 matching 10 bases. After removal of 5 bases from V and 5 bases from J, the junction contained 6 bases not matched to a gene. Germline assignment: CDR1 MDHEN and CDR2 SYDVKM. The CDR3 sequence is 15 residues long. CDR3 DNA: TGTGCCAGCAGTGTAAGCGGGAGGGCCAACAATGAGCAGTTCTTC. This gives the protein CASSVSGRANNEQFF.

The gene calls are TRBV30 and TRBJ1-2; D gene ambiguous. The germline V gene encodes CDR1 GTSNPN and CDR2 SVGIG (reference sequence). Trimming took off 3 bases at V and 5 bases at J, with 13 bases between the two ends. The CDR3 extends over 13 amino acids. CDR3 in DNA: TGTGCCTGGAGAGGAAGACGGAATTATGGCTACACCTTC. Translated: CAWRGRRNYGYTF.